Presented here are 32 T cell receptor beta chains from one specimen sequenced in a study of PD-L1 blockade in urothelial cancer. Time point denoted: pretreatment peripheral blood. Generated by immunoSEQ multiplex PCR, the TCRdb table keeps only in-frame clones and is missing some. Among 60,000 to 70,000 clones, around four fifths were seen once, and the ten largest hold over 1.5%. Sample: PBMCs, taken around atezolizumab (anti-PD-L1) treatment. The receptors were gathered from a man between 65 and 85 years old with urothelial cancer.

To note about this clone: A read error may be the cause here, since a much bigger clone is one base away. The chain combines TRBV9 with TRBJ2-1; D unresolved. This CDR3 contains 11 residues. Germline V gene sequence: CDR1 SGDLS, CDR2 YYNGEE. Deletions cut 2 bases from V and 5 bases from J, with 2 bases between. DNA of the CDR3: TGTGCCAGCAGCGTCAACAATGAGCAGTTCTTC. The encoded protein is CASSVNNEQFF.

This clone has a single count. The chain joins TRBV16 to TRBJ1-4; 8 nucleotides match TRBD1. V lost 0 bases and J lost 9; bases outside the gene matches: 6. CDR3 length: 15 amino acids. Germline loops: CDR1 KGHSY, CDR2 FQNENV. CDR3 sequence (DNA): TGTGCCAGCAGCCAATCTCGGACAGGGACCCAAAAACTGTTTTTT. This sequence encodes CASSQSRTGTQKLFF.

This chain uses TRBV9 with TRBJ2-6; tentative D call: TRBD1 (6 bases). V lost 4 bases and J lost 0, with 11 bases in between. Germline lookup yields CDR1 SGDLS and CDR2 YYNGEE. The CDR3 consists of 16 residues. DNA for the CDR3: TGTGCCAGCAGCTCAGACAGGAGCTCTGGGGCCAACGTCCTGACTTTC. It encodes CASSSDRSSGANVLTF.

This clone appeared once. The rearrangement uses TRBV4-1 and TRBJ2-3; tentatively, D is TRBD2 (5 bases). The ends were cut back, 4 bases at V and 4 bases at J, with 15 bases in the middle. The germline V gene encodes CDR1 MGHRA and CDR2 YSYEKL. This CDR3 has 15 residues. CDR3 sequence reads: CASSPWASKSDTQYF. The CDR3 nucleotides are TGCGCCAGCAGCCCCTGGGCTAGCAAATCAGATACGCAGTATTTT.

The chain links TRBV2 to TRBJ2-3, with D possibly being TRBD2 (5 bases). The CDR3 is made up of 15 amino acids. Trimming took off 2 bases at V and 5 bases at J, with 14 bases between the two ends. The germline CDR1 and CDR2 sequences are SNHLY and FYNNEI. The DNA for the CDR3 is TGTGCCAGCAGTGAAACTCGGGCCGAGGGAGATACGCAGTATTTT. Translation: CASSETRAEGDTQYF.

The V call is TRBV27, the J call TRBJ2-7, with a weak D call TRBD1 (6 bases). Trimming shortened V by 8 bases and J by 2 bases, and 10 bases separated the two germline ends. This CDR3 is built from 12 residues. The germline CDR1 and CDR2 sequences are MNHEY and SMNVEV (reference sequence). The CDR3 is CASAQGPYEQYF. The CDR3 DNA sequence: TGTGCCAGCGCACAGGGACCCTACGAGCAGTACTTC.

This chain's CDR3 is CASREGLRNGPLHF. The DNA for the CDR3 is TGTGCCAGCAGAGAGGGACTTCGAAACGGACCCCTCCACTTT. The chain carries TRBV6-5 and TRBJ1-6; D is perhaps TRBD1 (5 bases). The CDR3 is 14 residues long. Germline V gene data show CDR1 as MNHEY and CDR2 as SVGAGI. The V end lost 6 bases, the J end lost 12 bases, and 18 bases lay between the germline ends.

The chain uses TRBV6-1 and TRBJ1-1; D is unresolved. Per germline, CDR1 MNHNS and CDR2 SASEGT. Trimming left V 8 bases short and J 2 bases short, with 9 bases between. This CDR3 contains 12 residues. In nucleotides, the CDR3 is TGTGCCAGCGCGCGAGTTAACACTGAAGCTTTCTTT. It codes for CASARVNTEAFF.

The chain is built from TRBV11-3 and TRBJ2-2, with D possibly being TRBD2 (6 bases). This CDR3 is 17 amino acids long. Germline loops: CDR1 SGHNT, CDR2 YENEEA. The germline V and J ends were trimmed by 0 bases and 6 bases, with 17 bases remaining between them. As DNA, the CDR3 is TGTGCCAGCAGCTTAGATCGGTGGGAGGAAGTTTCCGGGGAGCTGTTTTTT. Its translation is CASSLDRWEEVSGELFF.

This clone came up once. CDR3 amino acids: CASSSTGQAIPYEQYF. The CDR3, as DNA: TGTGCCAGCAGTTCAACCGGACAGGCTATACCCTACGAGCAGTACTTC. This chain uses TRBV28 with TRBJ2-7; TRBD1 aligns across 7 bases. Losses at the gene ends were 4 bases for V and 2 bases for J; bases not matched to a gene: 11. The CDR3 is 16 amino acids. From germline, CDR1 is MDHEN and CDR2 SYDVKM.

This clone was detected a few times. The CDR3 region is CASSLAVVLRYGYTF. In DNA form, the CDR3 reads TGTGCCAGCAGCTTGGCCGTCGTCCTTCGGTATGGCTACACCTTC. The chain recombines TRBV5-5 with TRBJ1-2; D gene uncertain. Germline V gives CDR1 SGHKS, CDR2 YYEKEE (reference sequence). The CDR3 length is 15 residues. The V end was cut by 0 bases, the J end by 5 bases, with 14 bases between.

The chain couples TRBV5-1 to TRBJ2-1; perhaps TRBD1 as D (5 bases). CDR1 SGHRS and CDR2 YFSETQ come from the germline V gene. V was trimmed by 6 bases and J by 5 bases, leaving 21 bases between them. This CDR3 region has 16 residues. The CDR3 DNA follows: TGCGCCAGCACCGATTCGACAGACCTAATCGACAATGAGCAGTTCTTC. This sequence encodes CASTDSTDLIDNEQFF.

This clone was seen only once. The chain carries TRBV6-4 and TRBJ2-1, with 10 bases identical to TRBD2. Germline CDR1 and CDR2: MRHNA and SNTAGT. The CDR3 has 16 residues. Trimming removed 1 base from V and 9 bases from J; junction bases left unmatched: 9. CDR3 sequence (DNA): TGTGCCAGCAGTGACTTGAAGGCTAGCGGGAGTAGTGAGCAGTTCTTC. Amino acids: CASSDLKASGSSEQFF.

The chain recombines TRBV5-1 with TRBJ2-3, with 8 bases identical to TRBD2. V dropped 5 bases and J dropped 4; count of bases not matched to a gene: 9. Germline V lookup: CDR1 SGHRS, CDR2 YFSETQ. CDR3 size: 15 residues. This CDR3 reads CASSSDREGPDTQYF. CDR3 coding DNA: TGCGCCAGCAGTTCGGATCGGGAGGGCCCAGATACGCAGTATTTT.

This clone has just one count. The V gene is TRBV10-3, the J gene TRBJ1-2; possibly TRBD1 for D (6 bases). V gave up 5 bases and J gave up 4 bases, with 11 bases separating them. Germline V gives CDR1 ENHRY, CDR2 SYGVKD. The CDR3 has 13 residues. As DNA, the CDR3 is TGTGCCATCAGTCGGACAGAAACCTATGGCTACACCTTC. As protein: CAISRTETYGYTF.

The chain couples TRBV4-1 to TRBJ2-2, with D perhaps TRBD2 (5 bases). This CDR3 is built from 16 residues. CDR1 is MGHRA, CDR2 YSYEKL, per germline. Between the trimmed V and J ends, which lost 7 bases and 0 bases, there was a span of 15 bases. The CDR3 DNA reads as TGCGCCAGCACCGATCCAGCGGACGCGAACACCGGGGAGCTGTTTTTT. Protein sequence: CASTDPADANTGELFF.

This clone was seen a handful of times. The chain combines TRBV9 with TRBJ1-1, with 7 positions matching TRBD1. This CDR3 is built from 15 residues. V lost 3 bases, J lost 1 base, and 6 bases stayed unmatched. Germline assignment: CDR1 SGDLS and CDR2 YYNGEE. The CDR3 nucleotides read TGTGCCAGCAGCGCGGGACAGAATCAGAACACTGAAGCTTTCTTT. Translated: CASSAGQNQNTEAFF.

This clone was seen once. The chain couples TRBV11-1 to TRBJ1-1; D perhaps matches TRBD1 (6 bases). CDR3 size: 15 residues. CDR1 and CDR2 from the germline V gene are SGHAT and FQDESV (reference sequence). The V gene lost 3 bases and the J gene lost 0 bases, with 11 bases spanning the gap. The CDR3 reads CASSFSRGLNTEAFF. CDR3 DNA sequence: TGTGCCAGCAGCTTTAGCAGGGGCCTGAACACTGAAGCTTTCTTT. The variable domain in full, completed from reference TRBV11-1 and TRBJ1-1, reads EAEVAQSPRYKITEKSQAVAFWCDPISGHATLYWYRQILGQGPELLVQFQDESVVDDSQLPKDRFSAERLKGVDSTLKIQPAELGDSAMYLCASSFSRGLNTEAFFGQGTRLTVV.

V usage is TRBV5-6 and J usage is TRBJ2-4; 9 bases align to TRBD2. Germline CDR1 reads SGHDT; CDR2 reads YYEEEE. J gave up 7 bases and V 4 bases, and 9 bases lay outside the gene matches. The CDR3 loop spans 15 amino acids. The CDR3, as DNA: TGTGCCAGCAGCCTTAGCGGGAGTAGTTTGAACATTCAGTACTTC. Protein sequence: CASSLSGSSLNIQYF.

The CDR3 loop is CASSLEAVRGYTF. DNA for the CDR3: TGTGCCAGCAGCTTAGAGGCAGTTAGAGGCTACACCTTC. This chain uses TRBV5-6 with TRBJ1-2; D unresolved. CDR3 size: 13 residues. CDR1 SGHDT and CDR2 YYEEEE come from the germline V gene. V was clipped by 2 bases and J by 8 bases, with 13 bases between them. Looking up the rest from reference TRBV5-6 and TRBJ1-2 gives the full variable domain: DAGVTQSPTHLIKTRGQQVTLRCSPKSGHDTVSWYQQALGQGPQFIFQYYEEEERQRGNFPDRFSGHQFPNYSSELNVNALLLGDSALYLCASSLEAVRGYTFGSGTRLTVV.

The chain is built from TRBV7-9 and TRBJ1-2; 7 bases map to TRBD1. V lost 4 bases, J lost 4 bases, and 6 bases stayed unmatched. From germline, CDR1 is SEHNR and CDR2 FQNEAQ (reference sequence). This CDR3 has 14 residues. CDR3 sequence (DNA): TGTGCCAGCAGCTCTCAGGGGGGTATCTATGGCTACACCTTC. Translated, it gives CASSSQGGIYGYTF.

The chain combines TRBV7-3 with TRBJ2-1, with 11 nucleotides matching TRBD1. V gave up 3 bases and J gave up 6 bases; unmatched junction bases: 4. The CDR3 contains 15 residues. CDR1 is SGHTA, CDR2 FQGTGA, per germline. The DNA of the CDR3 is TGTGCCAGCAGCTTGACCGGGACAGGGGGCAATGAGCAGTTCTTC. Encoded protein: CASSLTGTGGNEQFF.

By sample share, this clone is medium-sized. The chain is built from TRBV7-2 and TRBJ1-2, with D tentatively TRBD1 (5 bases). V gave up 1 base and J gave up 12 bases, with 15 bases separating them. CDR3 length: 13 residues. Germline V CDR1 and CDR2: SGHTA, FQGNSA. The CDR3 is CASSLDAGPLHTF. CDR3 sequence (DNA): TGTGCCAGCAGCTTAGATGCAGGGCCCCTGCACACCTTC.

The rearrangement links TRBV19 to TRBJ2-2; 8 bases line up with TRBD1. CDR3 size: 16 residues. After removal of 4 bases from V and 4 bases from J, the junction contained 8 bases not matched to a gene. Germline loops: CDR1 LNHDA, CDR2 SQIVND (reference sequence). CDR3 in DNA: TGTGCCAGTAGTACCCGGACAGGGACGGGCACCGGGGAGCTGTTTTTT. Translated, it gives CASSTRTGTGTGELFF.

J is TRBJ2-3 and V is TRBV27, with 7 bases aligning to TRBD2. The germline V gene encodes CDR1 MNHEY and CDR2 SMNVEV (reference sequence). The CDR3 has 15 residues. V shed 3 bases and J 1 base; nucleotides not matched to a gene: 4. CDR3 region: CASSFDTSGTDTQYF. The CDR3 region has the DNA TGTGCCAGCAGTTTCGACACTAGCGGCACAGATACGCAGTATTTT.

The DNA for the CDR3 is TGTGCCAGCAGCTTCCAACTAGCGGGAGATGGGGGGAGTGAGCAGTTCTTC. Its protein is CASSFQLAGDGGSEQFF. V is TRBV7-2 and J is TRBJ2-1; 11 bases match TRBD2. Looked up from germline, CDR1 is SGHTA and CDR2 is FQGNSA. CDR3 length: 17 residues. The V gene end was trimmed by 3 bases and the J gene end by 9 bases; junction bases not matched to a gene: 13.

The chain combines TRBV18 with TRBJ1-1; 8 positions match TRBD1. The germline gives CDR1 KGHSH, CDR2 LQKENI. The CDR3 length is 15 residues. V lost 2 bases and J lost 5; bases outside the gene matches: 7. In nucleotides, the CDR3 is TGTGCCAGCTCACCAGACAGGGGTCGTCGGACTGAAGCTTTCTTT. It yields the protein CASSPDRGRRTEAFF.

This clone was counted only a few times. The chain has TRBV19 and TRBJ1-1; no firm D call. Germline V gives CDR1 LNHDA, CDR2 SQIVND (reference sequence). V lost 10 bases, J lost 2 bases, and 14 bases lay in between. The CDR3 is 13 residues long. The CDR3 DNA reads as TGTGCCACTTCAGACACCGCCAACACTGAAGCTTTCTTT. Its translation: CATSDTANTEAFF.

The chain carries TRBV25-1 and TRBJ2-2, with 13 nucleotides matching TRBD2. V lost 8 bases, J lost 6 bases, and 6 bases stayed unmatched. Germline-derived CDR1 and CDR2 are MGHDK and SYGVNS. The CDR3 runs 15 residues. The CDR3 here is CASQGTSGKAGELFF. The CDR3 nucleotides are TGTGCCAGCCAAGGGACTAGCGGGAAAGCCGGGGAGCTGTTTTTT.

This chain joins TRBV27 and TRBJ1-5; tentative D call: TRBD1 (5 bases). CDR1 and CDR2 (germline): MNHEY, SMNVEV (reference sequence). The CDR3 totals 13 residues. The V end lost 8 bases, the J end lost 7 bases, and 15 bases lay between the germline ends. This CDR3 reads CASAGGVRQPQHF. As DNA, the CDR3 is TGTGCCAGCGCTGGAGGGGTGAGGCAGCCCCAGCATTTT.

This chain connects TRBV11-3 to TRBJ1-3, with 8 nucleotides matching TRBD1. The trim removed 1 base at V and 0 bases at J, leaving 11 bases unmatched. Germline V lookup: CDR1 SGHNT, CDR2 YENEEA. This CDR3 is 19 amino acids long. CDR3 sequence (DNA): TGTGCCAGCAGCTTAGGAAGGGGACAGGACCTTCTCTCTGGAAACACCATATATTTT. This gives the protein CASSLGRGQDLLSGNTIYF.

V is TRBV28 and J is TRBJ1-2; no clear D. In germline, CDR1 is MDHEN, CDR2 SYDVKM. The V gene lost 11 bases and the J gene lost 7 bases, with 14 bases spanning the gap. The CDR3 loop spans 11 amino acids. CDR3: CAARNLGGYTF. CDR3 coding DNA: TGTGCCGCTAGAAATCTAGGTGGCTACACCTTC.